The 21 T cell receptor beta chains in this list originate from one sample, sequenced in a study of blood T cell repertoires in COVID-19. Generated by immunoSEQ multiplex PCR, the TCRdb table keeps only in-frame clones and is missing some. The sample lists some 370,000 clones, roughly 80% seen once, with about 4.9% in the top ten. The sample was PBMCs or T cells enriched from blood (not recorded which). The origin of the receptors is a woman in her forties or fifties who had recovered from COVID-19.

This chain's CDR3 is CASSPLAGVGNEQFF. The CDR3 region has the DNA TGCGCCAGCAGCCCTCTAGCGGGAGTGGGCAATGAGCAGTTCTTC. V gene TRBV5-1 combines with J gene TRBJ2-1; 10 bases line up with TRBD2. CDR1 and CDR2 (germline): SGHRS, YFSETQ. The CDR3 is 15 residues long. The V and J ends lost 4 bases and 6 bases, in that order; junction bases with no gene match: 7.

V is TRBV19 and J is TRBJ2-5; TRBD2 aligns across 10 bases. V lost 1 base to trimming and J lost 7 bases; unmatched junction nucleotides: 6. The germline gives CDR1 LNHDA, CDR2 SQIVND (reference sequence). The CDR3 spans 15 residues. The CDR3 sequence: CASSIGLAGTGTQYF. For the CDR3, the DNA is TGTGCCAGTAGTATAGGACTAGCGGGCACCGGGACCCAGTACTTC.

The chain links TRBV12-3 or TRBV12-4 to TRBJ1-1; 8 bases agree with TRBD1. CDR3 length equals 13 residues. The V segment lost 6 bases and the J segment 6 bases; nucleotides outside the gene matches: 6. CDR3 in DNA: TGTGCCAGCAGAAGGACAGGGAGGGCTGAAGCTTTCTTT. Protein product: CASRRTGRAEAFF.

CDR3 amino acids: CASSYSPELSGNTIYF. In DNA form, the CDR3 reads TGTGCCAGCAGTTACTCGCCGGAGCTCTCTGGAAACACCATATATTTT. The V and J genes are TRBV6-5 and TRBJ1-3; no reliable D call. CDR3 length equals 16 residues. V lost 0 bases to trimming and J lost 0 bases, with 9 bases between them. Per the germline V gene, CDR1 is MNHEY and CDR2 is SVGAGI.

The rearrangement links TRBV4-2 to TRBJ1-2; 7 bases are shared with TRBD1. CDR1 LGHNA and CDR2 YNFKEQ come from the germline V gene. J was trimmed by 2 bases and V by 0 bases; bases with no gene match: 3. CDR3 size: 15 residues. CDR3 nucleotides: TGTGCCAGCAGCCAAGATGTAGGGGGCAACTATGGCTACACCTTC. It translates to CASSQDVGGNYGYTF.

The gene calls are TRBV27 and TRBJ1-2; D remains unclear. The V end was cut by 6 bases, the J end by 5 bases, with 13 bases between. Germline V gene lookup returns CDR1 MNHEY and CDR2 SMNVEV (reference sequence). The CDR3 is made up of 13 amino acids. CDR3 nucleotide sequence: TGTGCCAGCAGACTTACAGTGCAATATGGCTACACCTTC. This codes for CASRLTVQYGYTF.

The V gene is TRBV7-2, the J gene TRBJ1-2; the match to TRBD1 covers 7 bases. The germline CDR1 and CDR2 sequences are SGHTA and FQGNSA. This CDR3 spans 14 amino acids. With 1 base clipped from V and 7 bases from J, the junction kept 6 bases outside the gene matches. The CDR3 loop reads CASSLVRTGGGYTF. CDR3 coding DNA: TGTGCCAGCAGCTTAGTGCGGACAGGCGGTGGCTACACCTTC.

This chain uses TRBV19 with TRBJ2-3; possibly TRBD2 for D (7 bases). The V and J ends lost 4 bases and 2 bases respectively, with 13 bases between them. CDR1 is LNHDA and CDR2 is SQIVND in the germline V gene (reference sequence). The CDR3 extends over 15 amino acids. For the CDR3, the DNA is TGTGCCAGTAGTAGGACGGGGGGCTTCACAGATACGCAGTATTTT. Translated: CASSRTGGFTDTQYF.

J is TRBJ2-1 and V is TRBV6-2 or TRBV6-3; D is uncertain. Deletions cut 5 bases from V and 3 bases from J, with 8 bases between. The CDR3 totals 13 residues. CDR1 is MNHEY and CDR2 is SVGEGT in the germline V gene. CDR3 sequence (DNA): TGTGCCAGCAGTCCCTACAGCTACAATGAGCAGTTCTTC. As protein: CASSPYSYNEQFF.

The rearrangement links TRBV6-5 to TRBJ1-2; 10 bases agree with TRBD1. Germline loops: CDR1 MNHEY, CDR2 SVGAGI. The CDR3 loop spans 14 amino acids. J lost 4 bases, V lost 6 bases, and 5 bases had no gene match. CDR3 nucleotides: TGTGCCAGCAGGGGACAGGGGTTTGGCTATGGCTACACCTTC. Its translation: CASRGQGFGYGYTF.

This rearrangement joins TRBV19 to TRBJ1-5; TRBD1 matches at 9 bases. CDR1 and CDR2 from the germline V gene are LNHDA and SQIVND (reference sequence). J was trimmed by 4 bases and V by 5 bases; bases with no gene match: 6. The CDR3 is made up of 15 amino acids. As DNA, the CDR3 is TGTGCCAGTAGTGAAAAGGGGACAGGGAATCAGCCCCAGCATTTT. As protein: CASSEKGTGNQPQHF.

This chain connects TRBV6-5 to TRBJ1-2; 8 nucleotides align to TRBD1. Losses at the gene ends were 3 bases for V and 4 bases for J; bases not matched to a gene: 4. The CDR3 spans 14 residues. CDR1 MNHEY and CDR2 SVGAGI come from the germline V gene. CDR3 nucleotide sequence: TGTGCCAGCAGTTATACGACAGGGGCCTATGGCTACACCTTC. It translates to CASSYTTGAYGYTF.

The chain combines TRBV6-5 with TRBJ1-5, with 9 bases aligning to TRBD1. Trimming took 6 bases from V and 3 from J; bases not matched to a gene: 6. Germline loops: CDR1 MNHEY, CDR2 SVGAGI. The CDR3 contains 15 residues. The CDR3 here is CASRTTGGLNQPQHF. CDR3 bases: TGTGCCAGCAGGACGACAGGGGGACTCAATCAGCCCCAGCATTTT.

J is TRBJ1-6 and V is TRBV14, with no clear D. The CDR3 totals 13 residues. Germline-derived CDR1 and CDR2 are SGHDN and FVKESK. V lost 4 bases and J lost 4, with 5 bases in between. Here the CDR3 reads CASSLQYNSPLHF. CDR3 coding DNA: TGTGCCAGCAGCCTACAGTATAATTCACCCCTCCACTTT.

The V call is TRBV20-1, the J call TRBJ1-1; D may be TRBD1 (6 bases). The CDR3 contains 15 residues. With 3 bases removed from V and 2 bases from J, the gap between germline ends came to 16 bases. Per the germline V gene, CDR1 is DFQATT and CDR2 is SNEGSKA (reference sequence). The chain's CDR3 is CSASDSGTLNTEAFF. As DNA, the CDR3 is TGCAGTGCTAGTGATTCCGGGACACTAAACACTGAAGCTTTCTTT.

This rearrangement joins TRBV29-1 to TRBJ1-4; 11 bases fit TRBD1. This CDR3 has 14 amino acids. J was trimmed by 9 bases and V by 6 bases; bases with no gene match: 9. Germline V gene lookup returns CDR1 SQVTM and CDR2 ANQGSEA. The chain's CDR3 is CSVLPGQGVKKLFF. CDR3 bases: TGCAGCGTCCTCCCGGGACAGGGGGTGAAAAAACTGTTTTTT. The whole variable domain, remainder taken from reference TRBV29-1 and TRBJ1-4, is SAVISQKPSRDICQRGTSLTIQCQVDSQVTMMFWYRQQPGQSLTLIATANQGSEATYESGFVIDKFPISRPNLTFSTLTVSNMSPEDSSIYLCSVLPGQGVKKLFFGSGTQLSVL.

The J gene is TRBJ1-1, the V gene TRBV19, with TRBD1 matching over 9 bases. The CDR3 has 15 residues. Germline V gene lookup returns CDR1 LNHDA and CDR2 SQIVND (reference sequence). Trimming cost V 5 bases and J 6 bases; bases outside gene matches: 10. CDR3 sequence reads: CASSLKTGGRAEAFF. The DNA of the CDR3 is TGTGCCAGTAGTCTAAAGACAGGGGGAAGGGCTGAAGCTTTCTTT.

The chain carries TRBV19 and TRBJ2-6; TRBD2 is a possible D gene (5 bases). The CDR3 sequence is 15 residues long. CDR1 LNHDA and CDR2 SQIVND come from the germline V gene (reference sequence). Trimming stripped 7 bases from V and 2 bases from J, with 12 bases between. The CDR3 sequence is CASIGSEAGANVLTF. In nucleotides, the CDR3 is TGTGCCAGTATAGGATCGGAGGCTGGGGCCAACGTCCTGACTTTC.

This chain joins TRBV6-2 or TRBV6-3 and TRBJ1-2; TRBD1 is a possible D gene (6 bases). V was trimmed by 2 bases and J by 4 bases, leaving 14 bases between them. Germline CDR1 is MNHEY and CDR2 is SVGEGT. CDR3 length: 15 amino acids. The CDR3 coding sequence is TGTGCCAGCAGTTACAGTCAGGGGACCCTCTATGGCTACACCTTC. Translation: CASSYSQGTLYGYTF.

The chain combines TRBV7-3 with TRBJ1-1; no clear D. Germline CDR1 and CDR2: SGHTA and FQGTGA. The CDR3 runs to 13 residues. V was clipped by 1 base and J by 10 bases, with 13 bases between them. The CDR3 sequence: CASSLSPTSGAFF. The CDR3 DNA sequence: TGTGCCAGCAGCTTAAGCCCAACGTCCGGAGCTTTCTTT. The full variable domain, completed using reference TRBV7-3 and TRBJ1-1, is GAGVSQTPSNKVTEKGKYVELRCDPISGHTALYWYRQSLGQGPEFLIYFQGTGAADDSGLPNDRFFAVRPEGSVSTLKIQRTERGDSAVYLCASSLSPTSGAFFGQGTRLTVV.

The rearrangement uses TRBV5-6 and TRBJ2-2; D is perhaps TRBD2 (5 bases). CDR1 is SGHDT and CDR2 is YYEEEE in the germline V gene. This CDR3 has 17 amino acids. Trimming left V 6 bases short and J 3 bases short, with 21 bases between. The CDR3: CASTSGIGFWDTGELFF. The CDR3 region has the DNA TGTGCCAGCACCTCGGGGATTGGGTTCTGGGACACCGGGGAGCTGTTTTTT.